This is a list of T cell receptor beta chains from one sample in a study of Ad26.COV2.S vaccination and SARS-CoV-2 variants. Sequenced by immunoSEQ multiplex PCR; TCRdb stores in-frame clones only, minus some. The sample lists about 370,000 clones; about 88% were seen once. Sequencing used peripheral blood, obtained in a trial of Ad26.COV2.S vaccine versus placebo. These receptors all stem from a person between 18 and 59 years old who received the Ad26.COV2.S COVID-19 vaccine or a placebo. CDR3s include the opening cysteine and the closing phenylalanine or tryptophan. Each record gives: CDR3 DNA, CDR3 protein, J gene, V gene, clone size, D gene. The D gene is left open where the match is weak. Clone size is not always given. Where it is, it says once, few, many or a class for expanded clones.

TGCGCCAGCAGCCTCGACAGGGTCGATGGCTACACCTTC	CASSLDRVDGYTF	TRBJ1-2	TRBV5-1	NA	TRBD1
TGCGCCAGCAGCCCTCAAGGGACTAGCGGTTCCAGCTCCTACAATGAGCAGTTCTTC	CASSPQGTSGSSSYNEQFF	TRBJ2-1	TRBV5-1	NA	TRBD2
TGTGCCAGCAGGGGAGGGACCACTTACAATGAGCAGTTCTTC	CASRGGTTYNEQFF	TRBJ2-1	TRBV5-6	NA	TRBD2
TGTGCCAGCAGTTTTTCGAGGGCGCGGGGTCAGCCCCAGCATTTT	CASSFSRARGQPQHF	TRBJ1-5	TRBV6-6	once	NA
TGTGCCAGCAGCGTCGGGACAGCCCCTAACTATGGCTACACCTTC	CASSVGTAPNYGYTF	TRBJ1-2	TRBV9	once	TRBD1
TGCGCCAGCAGCCAAGATCCCAGGGGAGACGAGCAGTACTTC	CASSQDPRGDEQYF	TRBJ2-7	TRBV4-3	NA	NA
TGTGCCAGCAGTTGGGCAGGCGGTGAAAAACTGTTTTTT	CASSWAGGEKLFF	TRBJ1-4	TRBV6-6	few	NA
TGTGCCAGCAGTTCTCTAAGCACAGATACGCAGTATTTT	CASSSLSTDTQYF	TRBJ2-3	TRBV12-3/TRBV12-4	NA	NA
TGTGCCAGCAGCCAAGATGTCAAAACAGAGACCCAGTACTTC	CASSQDVKTETQYF	TRBJ2-5	TRBV3-1/TRBV3-2	NA	NA
TGCAGTGCTAGTCCAGGGGGAACTGAAGCTTTCTTT	CSASPGGTEAFF	TRBJ1-1	TRBV20-1	NA	TRBD1
TGTGCCAGTAGCGACGGGGAGGAAACTAATGAAAAACTGTTTTTT	CASSDGEETNEKLFF	TRBJ1-4	TRBV19	NA	NA
TGCGCCAGCTCATCCGGGACAGCGGCTTTCTACGAGCAGTACTTC	CASSSGTAAFYEQYF	TRBJ2-7	TRBV5-1	NA	TRBD1
TGTGCCAGCATTGGGGGCGGAGAGCAGTACTTC	CASIGGGEQYF	TRBJ2-7	TRBV27	NA	NA
TGCAGTGCTATTGAGGGGGCCGGGGAGCTGTTTTTT	CSAIEGAGELFF	TRBJ2-2	TRBV20-1	NA	NA
TGTGCCAGCCCCATTCAGAGGGTGCACACTGAAGCTTTCTTT	CASPIQRVHTEAFF	TRBJ1-1	TRBV2	few	NA
TGCAGCGCCGTAGACAGGGGCTCCTACAATGAGCAGTTCTTC	CSAVDRGSYNEQFF	TRBJ2-1	TRBV29-1	NA	TRBD1
TGTGCCAGCAGCCTCGGCGTAGGGGCTTACGAGCAGTACTTC	CASSLGVGAYEQYF	TRBJ2-7	TRBV27	NA	NA
TGTGCCAGCAGTTACTCTCTCATGGGTAATACGCAGTATTTT	CASSYSLMGNTQYF	TRBJ2-3	TRBV6-5	NA	NA
TGCGCCAGCAGCCAACCTTCAGGATCTAACTATGGCTACACCTTC	CASSQPSGSNYGYTF	TRBJ1-2	TRBV4-1	NA	NA
TGTGCCAGCAGCCACCTTAGCGGGGGGGCGACCGGGGAGCTGTTTTTT	CASSHLSGGATGELFF	TRBJ2-2	TRBV3-1/TRBV3-2	NA	TRBD2
TGTGCCAGCAGCTTAGCACGGGCATCCTACGAGCAGTACTTC	CASSLARASYEQYF	TRBJ2-7	TRBV11-2	NA	NA
TGTGCCAGCAGAAGCCCCGATCGCGGGACAGATACGCTGTATTTT	CASRSPDRGTDTLYF	TRBJ2-3	TRBV6-6	NA	NA
TGTGCCAGCAGTGGCACCGGGGAGCTGTTTTTT	CASSGTGELFF	TRBJ2-2	TRBV27	few	NA
TGTGCCAGCAGCTTATGGGCAGATAACTATGGCTACACCTTC	CASSLWADNYGYTF	TRBJ1-2	TRBV13	NA	NA
TGCAGCGTTCGCCCGCCGACCCACACCGGGGAGCTGTTTTTT	CSVRPPTHTGELFF	TRBJ2-2	TRBV29-1	NA	NA
TGTGCCAGCAGCTTAGGCCCCCAACCGGGGAACATTCAGTACTTC	CASSLGPQPGNIQYF	TRBJ2-4	TRBV11-2	NA	NA
TGTGCCAGCAGTGGCGGACTAGCGGGGGGACAAGAGACCCAGTACTTC	CASSGGLAGGQETQYF	TRBJ2-5	TRBV6-1	once	TRBD2
TGTGCCAGCAGTCGTTACGGGACAGCTCAAGAGACCCAGTACTTC	CASSRYGTAQETQYF	TRBJ2-5	TRBV11-2	NA	TRBD1
TGCGCCAGCAGCCAAGGGCCCAGAACTAGCAATCAGCCCCAGCATTTT	CASSQGPRTSNQPQHF	TRBJ1-5	TRBV4-1	NA	NA